This is a list of T cell receptor beta chains from one sample in a study of OX40 agonist ivuxolimab in advanced cancers. The method was immunoSEQ multiplex PCR; TCRdb's version includes in-frame clones alone and lacks a portion of them. The sample records approximately 81,000 clones, 86% being singletons. Here the sequenced sample was CD4+ or CD8+ T cells sorted from blood, taken in a trial of the OX40 agonist ivuxolimab. The source of these receptors is an adult with an advanced solid tumor such as melanoma, head and neck, liver or kidney cancer. Both conserved end residues are part of each CDR3. The D gene is left open where the match is weak. Size is stated for part of the rows, as once, few or many counts, or as a class when the clone is expanded.

clone size,J gene,D gene,V gene,CDR3 protein,CDR3 DNA
.,TRBJ1-2,.,TRBV30,CAWSVAPWASNYGYTF,TGTGCCTGGAGTGTTGCCCCCTGGGCCTCTAACTATGGCTACACCTTC
.,TRBJ1-2,.,TRBV7-2,CASSLARDYGYTF,TGTGCCAGCAGCTTGGCCAGGGACTATGGCTACACCTTC
.,TRBJ2-3,.,TRBV6-1,CASSEDPGTYTQYF,TGTGCCAGCAGTGAAGATCCTGGGACTTATACGCAGTATTTT
.,TRBJ2-5,.,TRBV6-6,CASSYRGQTQETQYF,TGTGCCAGCAGTTACAGAGGACAAACCCAAGAGACCCAGTACTTC
.,TRBJ1-4,.,TRBV7-9,CASSFLGTNEKLFF,TGTGCCAGCAGCTTTCTGGGAACTAATGAAAAACTGTTTTTT
.,TRBJ2-7,.,TRBV30,CAWSVSSSSYEQYF,TGTGCCTGGAGTGTTTCCAGTAGCTCCTACGAGCAGTACTTC
.,TRBJ2-7,TRBD2,TRBV11-2,CASRSLAGTYEQYF,TGTGCCAGCAGATCACTAGCGGGAACCTACGAGCAGTACTTC
.,TRBJ1-6,TRBD1,TRBV6-5,CASTPDRGNSPLHF,TGTGCCAGCACCCCGGACAGGGGGAATTCACCCCTCCACTTT
.,TRBJ1-5,TRBD1,TRBV29-1,CSVANQGGNQPQHF,TGCAGCGTGGCCAATCAGGGGGGCAATCAGCCCCAGCATTTT
.,TRBJ2-5,TRBD2,TRBV6-5,CASGSGRDGETQYF,TGTGCCAGCGGTAGCGGGAGAGATGGAGAGACCCAGTACTTC
.,TRBJ2-5,.,TRBV7-9,CASSLAEGFVEYQETQYF,TGTGCCAGCAGCTTAGCGGAAGGGTTTGTAGAGTATCAAGAGACCCAGTACTTC
.,TRBJ2-7,TRBD2,TRBV5-1,CASSLEPTGTSVTYEQYF,TGCGCCAGCAGCTTGGAGCCTACGGGGACTAGCGTAACCTACGAGCAGTACTTC
.,TRBJ2-5,.,TRBV21-1,CASSKVLAGGLETQYF,TGTGCCAGCAGCAAAGTACTAGCGGGAGGGCTAGAGACCCAGTACTTC
.,TRBJ2-4,TRBD1,TRBV5-4,CASSDRDRGIWAKNIQYF,TGTGCCAGCAGCGATCGGGACAGGGGGATTTGGGCCAAAAACATTCAGTACTTC
.,TRBJ2-1,TRBD2,TRBV29-1,CSVSPGLTRNEQFF,TGCAGCGTCTCCCCGGGACTAACACGGAATGAGCAGTTCTTC
.,TRBJ2-1,TRBD2,TRBV19,CASNPGEAGGEQFF,TGTGCCAGTAACCCGGGAGAGGCGGGAGGTGAGCAGTTCTTC
.,TRBJ2-3,.,TRBV5-1,CASSLASLADTQYF,TGCGCCAGCAGCTTGGCCTCGCTGGCAGATACGCAGTATTTT
.,TRBJ2-7,.,TRBV7-2,CASSQGNLYEQYF,TGTGCCAGCAGCCAGGGGAATCTCTACGAGCAGTACTTC
.,TRBJ2-7,.,TRBV7-2,CASSLSLVSSYEQYF,TGTGCCAGCAGCTTATCACTGGTAAGCTCCTACGAGCAGTACTTC
.,TRBJ2-5,.,TRBV7-3,CASSFRGGDETQYF,TGTGCCAGCAGCTTTAGAGGGGGTGACGAGACCCAGTACTTC
.,TRBJ2-3,.,TRBV10-3,CAISESSGGTDTQYF,TGTGCCATCAGTGAGTCTTCGGGGGGCACAGATACGCAGTATTTT
.,TRBJ1-2,TRBD1,TRBV7-9,CASSTDRGQGYGYTF,TGTGCCAGCAGCACGGACAGGGGGCAGGGCTATGGCTACACCTTC
.,TRBJ2-1,TRBD2,TRBV27,CASSAREGLADEQFF,TGTGCCAGCAGCGCTCGGGAGGGCCTAGCTGATGAGCAGTTCTTC
.,TRBJ1-1,.,TRBV19,CASRGGRLDTEAFF,TGTGCCAGTAGGGGGGGGCGTCTGGACACTGAAGCTTTCTTT
.,TRBJ1-4,.,TRBV6-6,CASLRGGLSTNEKLFF,TGTGCCAGCCTAAGGGGGGGGCTTTCAACTAATGAAAAACTGTTTTTT
.,TRBJ1-3,.,TRBV5-1,CASSPQSGVSGNTIYF,TGCGCCAGCAGTCCTCAGTCAGGGGTCTCCGGAAACACCATATATTTT
.,TRBJ1-1,.,TRBV6-5,CASSYVGGTEAFF,TGTGCCAGCAGTTACGTCGGGGGGACTGAAGCTTTCTTT
.,TRBJ2-7,.,TRBV7-2,CASSLGYYYSYEQYF,TGTGCCAGCAGCTTAGGATACTACTACTCCTACGAGCAGTACTTC
.,TRBJ2-7,TRBD1,TRBV6-6,CASSSLMGQLYEQYF,TGTGCCAGCAGTTCCCTTATGGGACAGCTCTACGAGCAGTACTTC
once,TRBJ2-1,TRBD2,TRBV7-2,CASSLGGAGAIYNEQFF,TGTGCCAGCAGCTTAGGGGGAGCGGGAGCCATCTACAATGAGCAGTTCTTC
.,TRBJ1-2,TRBD1,TRBV6-5,CASSYFGQADYGYTF,TGTGCCAGCAGTTACTTCGGACAGGCGGACTATGGCTACACCTTC
few,TRBJ1-4,TRBD1,TRBV29-1,CSVRKGTGVTNEKLFF,TGCAGCGTACGGAAGGGGACAGGGGTGACTAATGAAAAACTGTTTTTT
.,TRBJ1-4,TRBD1,TRBV7-9,CASQGAVNEKLFF,TGTGCCAGCCAGGGGGCGGTTAATGAAAAACTGTTTTTT
.,TRBJ1-1,.,TRBV6-1,CASSFDSRTEAFF,TGTGCCAGCAGTTTTGACAGTAGGACTGAAGCTTTCTTT
.,TRBJ2-7,TRBD2,TRBV6-1,CASSARVAGGLVYEQYF,TGTGCCAGCAGTGCCCGGGTAGCGGGAGGGCTGGTATACGAGCAGTACTTC
.,TRBJ2-1,.,TRBV15,CATSREAIGGFGYNEQFF,TGTGCCACCAGCAGAGAAGCTATTGGAGGGTTCGGCTACAATGAGCAGTTCTTC
.,TRBJ2-7,TRBD2,TRBV6-5,CASSATSGYEQYF,TGTGCCAGCAGTGCGACTAGCGGGTACGAGCAGTACTTC
.,TRBJ1-1,.,TRBV10-3,CATGIRDTEAFF,TGTGCCACAGGGATTCGGGACACTGAAGCTTTCTTT
.,TRBJ2-3,.,TRBV15,CATSPNRADTQYF,TGTGCCACCAGCCCAAACCGTGCAGATACGCAGTATTTT
few,TRBJ2-7,TRBD2,TRBV5-1,CASSSGTSGNRNSYEQYF,TGCGCCAGCAGCTCCGGGACTAGCGGGAATCGAAACTCCTACGAGCAGTACTTC
once,TRBJ2-5,TRBD1,TRBV13,CASSRQGALRETQYF,TGTGCCAGCAGCAGACAGGGGGCGCTGAGAGAGACCCAGTACTTC
.,TRBJ1-6,.,TRBV19,CASTLGMANSPLHF,TGTGCCAGTACTTTAGGCATGGCTAATTCACCCCTCCACTTT
.,TRBJ2-3,TRBD1,TRBV7-3,CASSKGQPTDTQYF,TGTGCCAGCAGCAAGGGACAGCCCACAGATACGCAGTATTTT
.,TRBJ1-2,.,TRBV9,CASSEPGREYGYTF,TGTGCCAGCAGCGAACCGGGACGGGAGTATGGCTACACCTTC
.,TRBJ2-1,.,TRBV11-2,CASVQGSYNEQFF,TGTGCCAGCGTACAGGGCTCCTACAATGAGCAGTTCTTC
once,TRBJ2-5,.,TRBV6-1,CASSERGGETQYF,TGTGCCAGCAGTGAACGAGGGGGAGAGACCCAGTACTTC
.,TRBJ2-3,.,TRBV5-1,CASRMIGGASTDTQYF,TGCGCCAGCAGGATGATCGGGGGTGCTAGCACAGATACGCAGTATTTT
.,TRBJ1-1,.,TRBV18,CASSPETGNTEAFF,TGTGCCAGCTCACCCGAGACAGGGAACACTGAAGCTTTCTTT
once,TRBJ2-3,.,TRBV5-1,CASSLGQHTDTQYF,TGCGCCAGCAGCTTGGGACAGCACACAGATACGCAGTATTTT
.,TRBJ2-7,.,TRBV7-9,CASSPPAAYEQYF,TGTGCCAGCAGCCCTCCGGCGGCCTACGAGCAGTACTTC